These T cell receptor beta chains were read from a single sample in a study of tumor-infiltrating lymphocytes in primary liver carcinoma. TCRdb reanalysed the multiplex PCR reads using MiXCR and keeps one entry per CDR3 protein. The repertoire holds more than 100,000 distinct CDR3 sequences, with about 59% as singletons. Specimen: liver tumor tissue from sampling region 1. These TCRs come from a woman in her fifties or sixties with primary liver carcinoma and hepatitis B virus infection. CDR3s include the opening cysteine and the closing phenylalanine or tryptophan. The order of the fields is clone size, V gene, D gene, J gene, CDR3 protein, CDR3 DNA. A D gene is named only where the DNA matches it firmly. The size field is filled for only some rows; it gives once, few, many or a size class.

NA,TRBV11-3,NA,TRBJ2-7,CASSLVVYRGLAGSNEQYF,TGTGCCAGCAGCTTAGTCGTATACAGGGGGCTAGCGGGATCCAACGAGCAGTACTTC
once,TRBV11-3,NA,TRBJ2-1,CTSSPLGKNEQFF,TGTACCAGCAGCCCTCTCGGGAAGAATGAGCAATTCTTC
NA,TRBV11-2,TRBD1,TRBJ1-2,CASNLETGDGYTF,TGTGCCAGCAACTTAGAGACAGGGGATGGCTACACCTTC
many,TRBV28,NA,TRBJ2-3,CASSLTDTQYF,TGTGCCAGCAGCCTCACAGATACGCAGTATTTT
NA,TRBV11-3,NA,TRBJ1-2,CARSHIDRKGGYTF,TGTGCCAGGAGCCATATCGACAGGAAGGGCGGCTACACCTTC
NA,TRBV11-3,TRBD2,TRBJ2-1,CTISRTSGSGHEQFF,TGTACCATCAGCCGCACTAGCGGGAGTGGGCATGAGCAGTTCTTC
NA,TRBV12-3/TRBV12-4,NA,TRBJ2-1,CASCLGHYEQFF,TGTGCCAGCTGCCTCGGACACTATGAGCAGTTCTTC
NA,TRBV11-2,NA,TRBJ1-2,CACSLESAGYYGYTF,TGTGCTTGCAGCTTAGAGAGTGCGGGTTACTACGGCTACACCTTC
NA,TRBV6-6,TRBD1,TRBJ2-5,CASSYRDRGQETQYF,TGTGCCAGCAGTTACCGGGACAGGGGTCAAGAGACCCAGTACTTC
many,TRBV29-1,TRBD1,TRBJ2-2,CSVHPAGGFPGELFF,TGCAGCGTTCACCCCGCAGGGGGCTTCCCCGGGGAGCTGTTTTTT
once,TRBV28,NA,TRBJ2-3,CASSLEGGGFDTQYF,TGTGCCAGCAGTTTAGAAGGGGGAGGGTTCGATACGCAGTATTTT
NA,TRBV18,NA,TRBJ2-3,CASSPNSDTQYF,TGTGCCAGCTCACCAAATTCAGATACGCAGTATTTT
many,TRBV28,NA,TRBJ2-1,CASTPWGGGAYNEQFF,TGTGCCAGCACACCTTGGGGAGGGGGCGCCTACAATGAGCAGTTCTTC
NA,TRBV5-1,TRBD1,TRBJ1-5,CASSSPLTGVKSNQPQHF,TGCGCCAGCAGCTCACCCCTGACAGGGGTCAAAAGCAATCAGCCCCAGCATTTT
NA,TRBV28,NA,TRBJ2-1,CASIPSGDGNNEQFF,TGTGCCAGCATCCCATCTGGAGACGGGAACAATGAGCAGTTCTTC
once,TRBV19,NA,TRBJ1-5,CASREPFKGGNQPQHF,TGTGCCAGTAGAGAACCGTTTAAGGGGGGCAATCAGCCCCAGCATTTT
NA,TRBV11-2,TRBD1,TRBJ2-7,CASSLLTGQDEQYF,TGTGCCAGCAGCTTACTAACGGGACAGGACGAGCAATACTTC
many,TRBV7-9,NA,TRBJ2-1,CASKDRRYNEQFF,TGTGCCAGCAAGGATAGGCGCTACAATGAGCAGTTCTTC
few,TRBV6-2/TRBV6-3,TRBD2,TRBJ2-2,CASSYWVSGPTNTGELFF,TGTGCCAGCAGTTATTGGGTTAGCGGGCCCACGAACACCGGGGAGCTGTTTTTT
NA,TRBV29-1,NA,TRBJ2-2,CSIGPDQNTGELLF,TGCAGCATTGGCCCGGATCAGAACACCGGGGAGCTGCTTTTT
NA,TRBV11-3,TRBD1,TRBJ1-2,CASNLGSYSTGTGLGYTF,TGTGCCAGCAACTTAGGGTCATATTCAACCGGGACAGGTCTCGGCTACACCTTC
NA,TRBV5-6,NA,TRBJ2-5,CASNLEETQYF,TGTGCTAGCAACTTGGAAGAGACCCAGTACTTC
NA,TRBV11-2,TRBD2,TRBJ2-5,CASSLGASGPLGDAQYF,TGTGCCAGCAGCTTAGGGGCTAGCGGGCCCCTAGGAGATGCCCAGTACTTC
many,TRBV11-3,TRBD2,TRBJ2-1,CASSRTSGSGNEQFF,TGTGCCAGCAGCAGGACTAGCGGGAGTGGGAATGAGCAGTTCTTC
NA,TRBV14,NA,TRBJ1-6,CASSPPHEGSPLHF,TGTGCCAGCAGCCCTCCGCATGAGGGTTCACCCCTCCACTTT
once,TRBV28,NA,TRBJ2-4,CASSLSLVDAAKNIQYF,TGTGCCAGCAGTCTGTCCCTGGTGGACGCAGCCAAAAACATTCAGTACTTC
NA,TRBV4-1,NA,TRBJ2-7,CASSREAPGGGEQYF,TGCGCCAGCAGCCGAGAAGCCCCTGGCGGAGGGGAGCAGTACTTC